A selection of T cell receptor beta chains follows, all from one sample in a study of T cell repertoires in cytomegalovirus infection. TCRdb called the reads again in MiXCR, with one record for every CDR3 protein. The data hold some 920,000 distinct CDR3 sequences, with around 32% observed a single time. Their antigens are not known. The sequencing used cultured CD8+ T cells from PBMCs, collected from culture after CMV antigen stimulation. Source of these receptors: a human donor in good health (CMV status not recorded). Some clones in this sample may be carry-over from other donors' samples. Both conserved end residues are part of each CDR3. D genes are given only for firm matches. Clone size is not always given. Where it is, it says once, few, many or a class for expanded clones.

CDR3 | DNA | J | V | D | size
CASDMGGGLPPESNGYTF | TGTGCCAGCGATATGGGGGGCGGACTGCCCCCCGAGTCAAATGGCTACACCTTC | TRBJ1-2 | TRBV2 | . | .
CASIPREGGGTQYF | TGTGCCAGCATCCCCCGCGAGGGGGGGGGGACCCAGTACTTC | TRBJ2-5 | TRBV6-1 | . | .
CASSYSRHRTQYF | TGTGCCAGCAGTTACAGCAGGCATAGGACCCAGTACTTC | TRBJ2-5 | TRBV6-5 | . | .
CSVGPRGAGHEQYF | TGTAGCGTTGGTCCGCGGGGGGCTGGTCACGAGCAGTACTTC | TRBJ2-7 | TRBV29-1 | TRBD2 | .
CASSLGPGPTDTQYF | TGCGCCAGCAGCCTCGGGCCCGGACCCACAGATACGCAGTATTTT | TRBJ2-3 | TRBV4-1 | . | few
CATRITDTQYF | TGTGCCACCAGAATCACAGATACGCAGTATTTT | TRBJ2-3 | TRBV27 | . | few
CASSLKEGSKETQYF | TGTGCCAGCAGCTTAAAGGAGGGGTCCAAGGAGACCCAGTACTTC | TRBJ2-5 | TRBV7-9 | . | .
CASTPLISQPQHF | TGTGCCAGCACCCCCCTCATCAGTCAGCCCCAGCATTTT | TRBJ1-5 | TRBV12-3/TRBV12-4 | . | many
CASSADTGLSYEQYF | TGCGCCAGCAGCGCCGATACAGGGCTCTCCTACGAGCAGTACTTC | TRBJ2-7 | TRBV5-1 | . | few
CASSVGLINGQQFF | TGTGCCAGCAGCGTGGGACTAATTAACGGTCAGCAGTTCTTC | TRBJ2-1 | TRBV9 | TRBD2 | .
CASSPIRAKETQYF | TGTGCCAGCAGCCCGATAAGGGCAAAGGAGACCCAGTACTTC | TRBJ2-5 | TRBV27 | . | .
CASSGGRQYSGANVLTF | TGCGCCAGCAGTGGGGGCAGACAATACTCTGGGGCCAACGTCCTGACTTTC | TRBJ2-6 | TRBV10-2 | . | .
CASSFGTSGGPEETQYF | TGTGCCAGCAGTTTTGGGACTAGCGGGGGCCCGGAAGAGACCCAGTACTTC | TRBJ2-5 | TRBV27 | TRBD2 | .
CAGALTSGDTQYF | TGTGCCGGAGCACTGACTAGCGGGGATACGCAGTATTTT | TRBJ2-3 | TRBV6-1 | TRBD2 | .
CASSGTRTGNGYTF | TGTGCCAGCAGTGGCACGAGGACAGGGAATGGCTACACCTTC | TRBJ1-2 | TRBV2 | TRBD1 | .
CASSLRGSKETQYF | TGTGCCAGCAGCTTACGGGGGAGCAAAGAGACCCAGTACTTC | TRBJ2-5 | TRBV7-6 | . | many
CASSQVGQGVTEAFF | TGCGCCAGTAGCCAAGTGGGACAGGGAGTAACTGAAGCTTTCTTT | TRBJ1-1 | TRBV4-3 | TRBD1 | .
CASNQWGTNEKLFF | TGTGCCAGCAACCAGTGGGGAACTAATGAAAAACTGTTTTTT | TRBJ1-4 | TRBV12-3/TRBV12-4 | . | many
CASSRTGVATDTQYF | TGTGCCAGCAGCAGGACAGGGGTGGCCACAGATACGCAGTATTTT | TRBJ2-3 | TRBV7-3 | TRBD1 | .
CASSYCPCREAGANVLTF | TGTGCCAGCAGTTACTGCCCCTGCAGGGAGGCTGGGGCCAACGTCCTGACTTTC | TRBJ2-6 | TRBV6-5 | . | many
CASSLAGAWYFYGYTF | TGTGCCAGCAGCTTAGCAGGGGCCTGGTATTTCTATGGCTACACCTTC | TRBJ1-2 | TRBV7-2 | . | many
CASSAGWGNQPQHF | TGTGCCAGCAGTGCAGGGTGGGGCAATCAGCCCCAGCATTTT | TRBJ1-5 | TRBV6-1 | . | .
CASSAVRERRETQYF | TGTGCCAGCAGTGCAGTTAGGGAGAGGAGGGAGACCCAGTACTTC | TRBJ2-5 | TRBV6-1 | . | few
CASSPLRGTELSPLHF | TGTGCCAGCAGCCCGCTGAGGGGGACAGAACTATCACCCCTCCACTTT | TRBJ1-6 | TRBV7-9 | TRBD1 | few
CAISLGGPLHF | TGTGCCATCAGCTTAGGGGGACCCCTCCACTTT | TRBJ1-6 | TRBV7-9 | . | .
CASYVGGTSSGANVLTF | TGTGCCAGTTACGTCGGGGGCACCTCTTCTGGGGCCAACGTCCTGACTTTC | TRBJ2-6 | TRBV6-1 | . | few
CASSEAIDTEAFF | TGTGCCAGCAGTGAAGCTATCGACACTGAAGCTTTCTTT | TRBJ1-1 | TRBV2 | . | .
CASAKTGPAEAFF | TGTGCCAGCGCCAAAACGGGGCCCGCTGAAGCTTTCTTT | TRBJ1-1 | TRBV6-1 | . | .
CASTALGSHTGELFF | TGTGCCAGTACCGCTCTCGGTAGTCACACCGGGGAGCTGTTTTTT | TRBJ2-2 | TRBV19 | . | .
CSVEQGWAGEKSTEAFF | TGCAGCGTTGAACAGGGATGGGCAGGGGAGAAGAGCACTGAAGCTTTCTTT | TRBJ1-1 | TRBV29-1 | . | many
CASSLFTAPDTQYF | TGTGCCAGCAGCTTATTTACAGCGCCGGATACGCAGTATTTT | TRBJ2-3 | TRBV7-6 | . | few
CASSRYSADTQYF | TGTGCCAGCAGCCGATACAGCGCAGATACGCAGTATTTT | TRBJ2-3 | TRBV7-2 | . | many
CASSHPLGTVWNEQFF | TGTGCCAGCAGCCACCCCCTTGGGACAGTCTGGAATGAGCAGTTCTTC | TRBJ2-1 | TRBV14 | TRBD1 | few
CASSIFLEYNSPLHF | TGTGCCAGTAGTATTTTTTTGGAATATAATTCACCCCTCCACTTT | TRBJ1-6 | TRBV19 | . | few
CASSSTSGIPMNTEAFF | TGTGCCAGCAGCTCAACCTCAGGGATTCCAATGAACACTGAAGCTTTCTTT | TRBJ1-1 | TRBV7-6 | . | many
CASRKQGAVTEAFF | TGTGCCAGCAGGAAACAGGGCGCCGTCACTGAAGCTTTCTTT | TRBJ1-1 | TRBV6-6 | . | .
CASSLRQVLQTTEAFF | TGCGCCAGCAGCTTACGACAGGTCCTTCAAACAACTGAAGCTTTCTTT | TRBJ1-1 | TRBV5-1 | . | .
CASILRGSNYGYTF | TGTGCCAGCATCCTCAGGGGGTCTAACTATGGCTACACCTTC | TRBJ1-2 | TRBV28 | TRBD1 | many
CATSSRDRGFNQPQHF | TGTGCCACCAGCAGCCGGGACAGGGGGTTCAATCAGCCCCAGCATTTT | TRBJ1-5 | TRBV15 | TRBD1 | .
CASKGSQANTEAFF | TGTGCCAGTAAAGGGAGTCAGGCCAACACTGAAGCTTTCTTT | TRBJ1-1 | TRBV7-4 | . | few
CASSQPGISSGANVLTF | TGTGCCAGCAGCCAACCGGGGATTAGCTCTGGGGCCAACGTCCTGACTTTC | TRBJ2-6 | TRBV14 | . | .
CASSPGGAGEKLFF | TGTGCCAGCAGTCCCGGTGGGGCGGGTGAAAAACTGTTTTTT | TRBJ1-4 | TRBV12-3/TRBV12-4 | . | .
CATSRERGFSGNTIYF | TGTGCCACCAGCAGAGAACGGGGCTTTTCCGGAAACACCATATATTTT | TRBJ1-3 | TRBV15 | . | .
CASSGGAGESTYEQYF | TGTGCCAGCAGCGGAGGAGCGGGGGAATCTACCTACGAGCAGTACTTC | TRBJ2-7 | TRBV13 | TRBD2 | .
CASSEGLGANIQYF | TGTGCCAGCAGTGAAGGTCTGGGGGCGAACATTCAGTACTTC | TRBJ2-4 | TRBV6-1 | . | few
CASRVAGSTDTQYF | TGTGCCAGCAGAGTAGCGGGAAGCACAGATACGCAGTATTTT | TRBJ2-3 | TRBV6-5 | TRBD2 | few
CASSRTGSRRYEHFF | TGTGCCAGCAGTCGTACAGGGTCCCGGCGTTATGAGCATTTCTTC | TRBJ2-1 | TRBV2 | . | .
CASSPRSPGPNTEAFF | TGTGCCAGCAGTCCTCGGTCCCCGGGGCCGAACACTGAAGCTTTTTTT | TRBJ1-1 | TRBV12-3/TRBV12-4 | . | few
CASSSSPGSTDTQYF | TGTGCCAGCAGCTCATCGCCGGGTAGCACAGATACGCAGTATTTT | TRBJ2-3 | TRBV7-6 | . | many
CASSFGGPSNQPQHF | TGTGCCAGCAGTTTTGGAGGGCCTAGCAATCAGCCCCAGCATTTT | TRBJ1-5 | TRBV27 | . | few
CASIEPVLGSYEQYF | TGTGCCAGCATCGAACCTGTCCTTGGCTCCTACGAGCAGTACTTC | TRBJ2-7 | TRBV2 | . | .
CANTLENQPQHF | TGTGCCAACACCCTCGAGAATCAGCCCCAGCATTTT | TRBJ1-5 | TRBV6-6 | . | .
CASSQGPAGVNEKLFF | TGTGCCAGCAGCCAAGGCCCCGCAGGGGTGAATGAAAAACTGTTTTTT | TRBJ1-4 | TRBV3-1 | . | .
CASSLRGGGYPTDTQYF | TGTGCCAGCAGCTTAAGGGGGGGGGGCTATCCCACAGATACGCAGTATTTT | TRBJ2-3 | TRBV7-3 | . | many
CASSRSGGAETQYF | TGCGCCAGCAGCAGGTCGGGAGGCGCAGAGACCCAGTACTTC | TRBJ2-5 | TRBV5-1 | TRBD2 | few
CASSPSGLPNTEAFF | TGTGCCAGTAGTCCCTCGGGACTTCCGAACACTGAAGCTTTCTTT | TRBJ1-1 | TRBV19 | . | few
CASSLIPVGQHNEQFF | TGTGCCAGCAGCTTAATTCCCGTAGGGCAGCACAATGAGCAGTTCTTC | TRBJ2-1 | TRBV7-8 | . | many
CAIRDRDGETQYF | TGTGCCATCAGGGACAGGGATGGAGAGACCCAGTACTTC | TRBJ2-5 | TRBV10-3 | TRBD1 | few
CASSLDRNQETQYF | TGTGCCAGCAGCTTGGACAGAAACCAAGAGACCCAGTACTTC | TRBJ2-5 | TRBV7-2 | . | many